The rows below give T cell receptor beta chains drawn from one sample of a study of cytomegalovirus exposure and HLA in healthy donors. Assay used: immunoSEQ multiplex PCR; TCRdb lists only in-frame clones, some missing. The repertoire holds around 63,000 clones, with roughly 80% as singletons. Sequenced material: PBMCs. All receptors come from a woman aged 25 to 39 in good health and CMV-seronegative. Each CDR3 is given with its conserved first and last residue. A D gene is named only where the DNA matches it firmly. Clone size appears in some rows only: once, few, many, or a class for an expanded clone.

TRBJ2-1,.,.,TRBV6-1,CASSDTRGSSRDEQFF,TGTGCCAGCAGTGACACCAGGGGCTCCAGTAGGGATGAGCAGTTCTTC
TRBJ2-7,.,.,TRBV5-4,CASSLTGEGPEQYF,TGTGCCAGCAGCCTGACAGGGGAGGGGCCCGAGCAGTACTTC
TRBJ2-7,.,.,TRBV11-2,CASSLGEQYF,TGTGCCAGCAGCTTGGGCGAGCAGTACTTC
TRBJ1-1,.,.,TRBV6-5,CASTRGGEGEAFF,TGTGCCAGCACCCGGGGGGGGGAAGGTGAAGCTTTCTTT
TRBJ1-1,.,.,TRBV10-1,CASSEFLGAEAFF,TGCGCCAGCAGTGAGTTTTTGGGAGCTGAAGCTTTCTTT
TRBJ1-1,.,.,TRBV12-2,CASRFREGLNTEAFF,TGTGCAAGTCGCTTTAGGGAGGGCTTGAACACTGAAGCTTTCTTT
TRBJ2-7,.,.,TRBV6-5,CASSEEPRSYEQYF,TGTGCCAGCAGTGAAGAACCGCGGAGCTACGAGCAGTACTTC
TRBJ2-7,.,TRBD2,TRBV5-1,CASQPVAGGPVREQYF,TGCGCCAGTCAGCCCGTGGCGGGGGGGCCTGTTCGCGAGCAGTACTTC
TRBJ2-7,.,.,TRBV27,CASSDPLGSSYEQYF,TGTGCCAGCAGCGACCCCCTAGGCAGCTCCTACGAGCAGTACTTC
TRBJ2-7,.,.,TRBV27,CASSAGNRGDKSEQYF,TGTGCCAGCAGTGCGGGGAACAGGGGCGACAAGAGCGAGCAGTACTTC
TRBJ2-5,.,.,TRBV19,CASSIGPGQETQYF,TGTGCCAGTAGTATAGGCCCAGGGCAAGAGACCCAGTACTTC
TRBJ2-7,.,TRBD1,TRBV6-1,CASSSPGQRYEQYF,TGTGCCAGCAGTTCCCCGGGACAGCGCTACGAGCAGTACTTC
TRBJ2-7,.,TRBD1,TRBV5-4,CASSLVGTGNYEQYF,TGTGCCAGCAGCTTGGTGGGGACAGGCAACTACGAGCAGTACTTC
TRBJ2-1,few,TRBD2,TRBV19,CASSPAGGSYNEQFF,TGTGCCAGTAGTCCAGCGGGGGGGTCCTACAATGAGCAGTTCTTC
TRBJ1-6,.,.,TRBV7-2,CASSHFGAGANNSPLHF,TGTGCCAGCAGCCACTTCGGAGCGGGGGCAAATAATTCACCCCTCCACTTT
TRBJ2-7,.,.,TRBV4-2,CASSQDSLTNGFEQYF,TGTGCCAGCAGCCAAGATTCCCTTACCAACGGGTTCGAGCAGTACTTC
TRBJ2-7,.,.,TRBV19,CASTLTGTRSEQYF,TGTGCCAGTACCCTGACCGGGACTCGAAGCGAGCAGTACTTC
TRBJ2-1,.,.,TRBV30,CAWSVQAYNEQFF,TGTGCCTGGAGTGTACAGGCCTACAATGAGCAGTTCTTC
TRBJ2-5,few,TRBD1,TRBV5-8,CASSLAGGTETQYF,TGTGCCAGCAGCTTAGCAGGGGGCACAGAGACCCAGTACTTC
TRBJ1-5,.,TRBD1,TRBV4-1,CASSRDGTVNQPQHF,TGCGCCAGCAGCCGGGACGGGACAGTGAATCAGCCCCAGCATTTT
TRBJ1-1,.,TRBD1,TRBV28,CASSSGQGAGTEAFF,TGTGCCAGCAGTTCGGGACAGGGGGCCGGAACTGAAGCTTTCTTT
TRBJ1-3,few,.,TRBV4-1,CASSFRRGSGNTIYF,TGCGCCAGCAGCTTTCGTAGGGGTTCTGGAAACACCATATATTTT
TRBJ1-2,.,.,TRBV9,CASSVEGDIVGYTF,TGTGCCAGCAGCGTAGAAGGGGATATCGTTGGCTACACCTTC
TRBJ1-1,few,.,TRBV11-2,CASSPGMDGMNTEAFF,TGCGCCAGCAGCCCCGGTATGGACGGGATGAACACTGAAGCTTTCTTT
TRBJ1-4,few,.,TRBV7-2,CASSLGVVPNEKLFF,TGTGCCAGCAGCTTAGGTGTCGTCCCTAATGAAAAACTGTTTTTT
TRBJ2-3,few,TRBD2,TRBV6-4,CASSMTSGGADTQYF,TGTGCCAGCAGTATGACTAGCGGGGGGGCAGATACGCAGTATTTT
TRBJ2-7,.,TRBD2,TRBV27,CASSARGGAFYEQYF,TGTGCCAGCAGTGCTCGCGGGGGGGCATTTTACGAGCAGTACTTC
TRBJ2-7,.,.,TRBV7-9,CASSLDPNYEQYF,TGTGCCAGCAGCTTAGATCCAAACTACGAGCAGTACTTC
TRBJ2-2,once,TRBD1,TRBV5-1,CASSLSWDRGSGELFF,TGCGCCAGCAGCTTGAGTTGGGACAGGGGTTCCGGGGAGCTGTTTTTT
TRBJ1-1,.,TRBD1,TRBV30,CACLGQSNTEAFF,TGTGCCTGTCTGGGACAGTCGAACACTGAAGCTTTCTTT
TRBJ1-2,once,.,TRBV23-1,CASSQSGGQNYGYTF,TGCGCCAGCAGTCAATCGGGTGGGCAGAACTATGGCTACACCTTC
TRBJ2-7,.,TRBD1,TRBV7-9,CSSSSGWGQGAYEQYF,TGTTCCAGCAGCTCCGGGTGGGGACAGGGGGCCTACGAGCAGTACTTC
TRBJ1-1,.,.,TRBV10-3,CAISEPRVLNTEAFF,TGTGCCATCAGTGAGCCCAGGGTTTTGAACACTGAAGCTTTCTTT
TRBJ2-1,.,.,TRBV20-1,CSARVGEGQFF,TGCAGTGCTAGAGTGGGAGAGGGGCAGTTCTTC
TRBJ1-2,.,.,TRBV27,CASSFGADYGYTF,TGTGCCAGCAGTTTTGGGGCTGACTATGGCTACACCTTC
TRBJ2-1,.,.,TRBV19,CASRDYNEQFF,TGTGCCAGCCGGGACTACAATGAGCAGTTCTTC
TRBJ1-1,.,TRBD1,TRBV6-5,CASRQGLVLRTEAFF,TGTGCCAGCAGACAGGGGTTGGTGCTTAGGACTGAAGCTTTCTTT
TRBJ2-2,.,.,TRBV6-1,CASSEFVGVTVNTGELFF,TGTGCCAGCAGTGAATTCGTAGGAGTGACGGTGAACACCGGGGAGCTGTTTTTT
TRBJ1-2,.,TRBD1,TRBV4-1,CASSQPRDRGNYGYTF,TGCGCCAGCAGCCAACCCCGGGACAGGGGGAACTATGGCTACACCTTC
TRBJ2-7,.,.,TRBV5-6,CASSLPESSYEQYF,TGTGCCAGCAGCTTGCCCGAGAGCTCCTACGAGCAGTACTTC
TRBJ1-5,.,.,TRBV15,CATSRGREPQHF,TGTGCCACCAGTCGAGGGCGAGAGCCCCAGCATTTT
TRBJ1-2,.,.,TRBV7-2,CASSSGGAYGYTF,TGTGCCAGCAGTAGCGGGGGTGCCTATGGCTACACCTTC
TRBJ1-5,.,.,TRBV2,CASSLESNQPQHF,TGTGCCAGCAGTCTAGAAAGCAATCAGCCCCAGCATTTT
TRBJ2-3,few,.,TRBV6-1,CASSAGGGPDTQYF,TGTGCCAGCAGTGCTGGCGGGGGCCCAGATACGCAGTATTTT
TRBJ2-7,.,.,TRBV4-2,CASSLLPESEQYF,TGTGCCAGCAGCCTTCTACCGGAGAGCGAGCAGTACTTC
TRBJ2-1,.,TRBD2,TRBV11-3,CASSLWGTSGDNEQFF,TGTGCCAGCAGCTTATGGGGGACTAGCGGGGACAATGAGCAGTTCTTC
TRBJ2-3,.,TRBD2,TRBV7-2,CASSSLAGGIVTQYF,TGTGCCAGCAGCTCACTAGCGGGGGGGATTGTTACGCAGTATTTT
TRBJ1-2,.,.,TRBV7-8,CASSIGQATVKGYTF,TGTGCCAGCAGCATCGGCCAGGCCACAGTAAAGGGCTACACCTTC
TRBJ2-1,.,.,TRBV9,CASSVDPPSWQFF,TGTGCCAGCAGCGTAGACCCCCCTAGCTGGCAGTTCTTC